The present entry profiles one T cell receptor beta chain with its context. The CDR3 totals 13 residues. V gave up 10 bases and J gave up 2 bases, with 12 bases separating them. Germline values: CDR1 LNHNV, CDR2 YYDKDF (reference sequence). Cohorts were based on clinical histories the participants reported. Data came from immunoSEQ multiplex PCR; TCRdb stores just in-frame clones and leaves some out. The sample lists 400,000 or so clones, roughly 90% seen once, with over 2% in the top ten. This record belongs to a study of blood T cell repertoires in COVID-19. This TCR was recovered from a woman aged 40 to 50 with acute COVID-19. Input material: PBMCs or T cells enriched from blood (not recorded which). This chain joins TRBV15 and TRBJ1-3, with D hard to call. Written as DNA, the CDR3 is TGTGCCATACAAAAGAATGCTGGAAACACCATATATTTT. Protein: CAIQKNAGNTIYF.